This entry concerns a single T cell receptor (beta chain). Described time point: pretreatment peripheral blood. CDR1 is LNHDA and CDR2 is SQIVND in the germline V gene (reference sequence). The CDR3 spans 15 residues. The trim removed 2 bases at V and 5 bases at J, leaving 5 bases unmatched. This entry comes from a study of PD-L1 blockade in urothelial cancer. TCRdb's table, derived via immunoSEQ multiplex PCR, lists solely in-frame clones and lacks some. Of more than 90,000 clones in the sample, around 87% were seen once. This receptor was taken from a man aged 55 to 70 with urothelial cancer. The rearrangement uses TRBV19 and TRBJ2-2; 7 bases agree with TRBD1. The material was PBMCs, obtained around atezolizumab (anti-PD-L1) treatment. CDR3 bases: TGTGCCAGTAGTATAAGGCAGGGGGTAACCGGGGAGCTGTTTTTT. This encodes CASSIRQGVTGELFF.